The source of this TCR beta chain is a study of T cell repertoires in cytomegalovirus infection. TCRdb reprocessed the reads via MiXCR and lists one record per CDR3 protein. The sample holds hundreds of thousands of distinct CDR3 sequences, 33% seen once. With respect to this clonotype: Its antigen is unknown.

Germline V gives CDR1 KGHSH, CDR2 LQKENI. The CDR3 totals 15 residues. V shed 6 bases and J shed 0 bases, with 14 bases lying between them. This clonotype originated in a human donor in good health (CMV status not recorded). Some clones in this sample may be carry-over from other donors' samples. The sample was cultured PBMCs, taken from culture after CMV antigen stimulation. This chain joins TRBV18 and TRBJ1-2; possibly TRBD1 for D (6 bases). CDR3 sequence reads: CASSPDRLANYGYTF. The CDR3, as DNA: TGTGCCAGCTCTCCCGACAGGCTTGCTAACTATGGCTACACCTTC.